This entry describes one TCR beta chain. The sample originates from a study of technical replicates of blood from a handful of donors. TCRdb's copy holds only in-frame clones and misses some; the assay was immunoSEQ multiplex PCR. Among tens of thousands of clones listed, about 95% were seen once. This CDR3 is built from 13 residues. Trimming at V came to 4 bases and at J to 2 bases, leaving 1 base not matched to a gene. CDR1 and CDR2 (germline): SGDLS, YYNGEE. This chain uses TRBV9 with TRBJ2-7; 9 bases align to TRBD1. This receptor was obtained from a human donor in good health. The sequencing input was T cells isolated from PBMCs. CDR3 bases: TGTGCCAGCAGCCGGGACAGGGCCTACGAGCAGTACTTC. Protein product: CASSRDRAYEQYF.